Sequencing of this TCR beta chain was carried out in a study of metastatic and nonmetastatic thyroid tumors (dated by TCRdb to 2020 to 2022). Study-level background: Repertoires were compared across peripheral blood and tumor or nodule tissue samples from malignant and benign thyroid patients. Study-wide findings and limitations: In both blood and tumor samples, malignant tumors were reported to have significantly higher TCR beta diversity than benign nodules.

Before undergoing thyroid surgery, none of the patients had been given any kind of treatment. Patient clinical samples collected from about 2011 to 2018 were retrospectively analysed using T-cell receptor beta sequencing. Relative to germline, V is missing 10 bases and J is missing 1 base, with 8 bases of the junction outside any gene match. From its cysteine to its phenylalanine, the CDR3 spans 14 amino acids. CDR3 DNA is the only sequence kept; it has 42 bases, read in frame from the first base. From the germline V gene, CDR1 is MNHNS and CDR2 is SASEGT. This clone has ten or more counts. The antigen this receptor binds is unknown. No clone much larger than this one lies a single base away; base qualities are absent. Receptor amplification or capture employed PCR. The sequencer listed for this sample is Illumina HiSeq 4000. High-throughput sequencing was used to profile the CDR3 region of the TCR beta-chain in every patient. Turning to the authors' computational methods: A classifier to discriminate distant-metastatic papillary thyroid cancer patients was built from CDR3 differences across clinicopathological groups. The Shannon index was used to measure repertoire diversity, and the Morisita-Horn index was used to measure how similar tumor and blood repertoires were. TCRdb reanalyzed the raw reads on its own, using fastp at Q25 for trimming and MiXCR for clone calling, and kept in-frame beta chains. The V and J calls shown here were made by TCRdb, not taken from the authors' results. A total of 33,000 or so clones appear in this sample, roughly 6.8% of them only once. The ten largest clones represent approximately 40% of the sample.

Sequencing was done on a sample of blood. The rearrangement combines TRBV6-1 with TRBJ2-3; the junction holds 7 bases that match TRBD1. The TCR was taken from a female donor with papillary thyroid cancer or a benign thyroid nodule (not recorded which). Some clones in this sample may be carry-over from other donors' samples. The DNA sequence reads TGTGCCACCTCAGAGGGGGCCCGCACAGATACGCAGTATTTT. It translates to CATSEGARTDTQYF.